The 29 T cell receptor beta chains given below trace back to one sample, sequenced in a study of blood T cells in healthy people across ages. Next came a second PCR, run for roughly 6 to 11 cycles, which used a sample-barcoded 5' primer along with a J-beta primer mix. TCRdb reprocessed the 5' RACE reads via MiXCR and lists one record per CDR3 protein. The table shows 700,000 to 800,000 distinct CDR3 sequences, with 43% occurring only once. Sequencing used blood. The source is a woman in her sixties in good health.

The genes are TRBV27 and TRBJ1-5; D is perhaps TRBD1 (6 bases). There are 16 residues in the CDR3. V lost 6 bases and J 9 bases, leaving 24 bases between the germline ends. The V gene's germline CDR1 is MNHEY and CDR2 SMNVEV (reference sequence). Here the CDR3 reads CASSGSQRGAGAPQHF. DNA of the CDR3: TGTGCCAGCAGCGGTTCGCAACGGGGGGCCGGGGCGCCCCAGCATTTT.

This clonotype appeared many times. The chain links TRBV29-1 to TRBJ2-5; D tentatively fits TRBD1 or TRBD2 (6 bases each). This CDR3 region has 16 residues. Per germline, CDR1 SQVTM and CDR2 ANQGSEA. The V and J ends lost 1 base and 7 bases respectively, with 22 bases between them. The CDR3 protein is CSVEGVGGTGGGTQYF. Here the CDR3 DNA reads TGCAGCGTTGAAGGTGTAGGCGGCACCGGAGGGGGGACCCAGTACTTC.

This clonotype was seen more than once but under ten times. The V call is TRBV6-2 or TRBV6-3, the J call TRBJ2-2; D ambiguous. The germline CDR1 and CDR2 sequences are MNHEY and SVGEGT. V gave up 6 bases and J gave up 3 bases, with 8 bases separating them. This CDR3 spans 13 amino acids. This CDR3 is CASRPRDTGELFF. The CDR3 DNA follows: TGTGCCAGCAGGCCCAGAGACACCGGGGAGCTGTTTTTT.

The chain recombines TRBV13 with TRBJ2-3; D assignment may be TRBD1 or TRBD2 (6 bases each). The CDR3 spans 16 residues. With 5 bases removed from V and 2 bases from J, the gap between germline ends came to 17 bases. Germline V gives CDR1 PRHDT, CDR2 FYEKMQ (reference sequence). This CDR3 reads CASSPVARGVTDTQYF. CDR3 DNA sequence: TGTGCCAGCAGCCCGGTGGCTAGGGGGGTCACAGATACGCAGTATTTT. The whole variable domain, remainder taken from reference TRBV13 and TRBJ2-3, is AAGVIQSPRHLIKEKRETATLKCYPIPRHDTVYWYQQGPGQDPQFLISFYEKMQSDKGSIPDRFSAQQFSDYHSELNMSSLELGDSALYFCASSPVARGVTDTQYFGPGTRLTVL.

This clonotype appeared once. A much larger clonotype is one base distant, so this may be a read error. This chain connects TRBV20-1 to TRBJ2-1; 9 nucleotides match TRBD2. Germline V gene sequence: CDR1 DFQATT, CDR2 SNEGSKA (reference sequence). The CDR3 contains 17 residues. The V and J ends lost 0 bases and 5 bases, in that order; junction bases with no gene match: 11. Here the CDR3 reads CSARDSSGRTNHNEQFF. The CDR3 region has the DNA TGCAGTGCTAGAGACAGCAGCGGGAGGACTAACCACAATGAGCAGTTCTTC.

The CDR3 loop reads CASSYTRDTNYEQYF. The DNA of the CDR3 is TGTGCCAGCAGTTACACTAGGGACACAAACTACGAGCAGTACTTC. This chain connects TRBV6-5 to TRBJ2-7, with D possibly TRBD1 on 6 matching bases. The V end was cut by 2 bases, the J end by 3 bases, with 14 bases between. The CDR3 length is 15 residues. From germline, CDR1 is MNHEY and CDR2 SVGAGI.

The rearrangement uses TRBV14 and TRBJ1-6; D possibly corresponds to TRBD1 (5 bases). Deletions cut 1 base from V and 10 bases from J, with 14 bases between. The CDR3 is 15 residues long. The germline V gene encodes CDR1 SGHDN and CDR2 FVKESK. The chain's CDR3 is CASSQAGGPWSPLHF. The CDR3 DNA sequence: TGTGCCAGCAGCCAAGCGGGGGGACCCTGGTCACCCCTCCACTTT.

The table lists this clonotype with many counts. The chain carries TRBV7-9 and TRBJ1-4, with 10 bases identical to TRBD1. Germline trimming cut 5 bases from V and 6 bases from J; bases unmatched to any gene: 3. CDR1 and CDR2 (germline): SEHNR, FQNEAQ (reference sequence). The CDR3 totals 14 residues. The CDR3: CASSPGQGDEKLFF. The DNA of the CDR3 is TGTGCCAGCAGCCCCGGACAGGGGGATGAAAAACTGTTTTTT. Based on the CDR3 plus reference TRBV7-9 and TRBJ1-4, the full variable domain is DTGVSQNPRHKITKRGQNVTFRCDPISEHNRLYWYRQTLGQGPEFLTYFQNEAQLEKSRLLSDRFSAERPKGSFSTLEIQRTEQGDSAMYLCASSPGQGDEKLFFGSGTQLSVL.

Points on this clonotype: One end of the junction is discordant with germline, which a read error may explain. The chain combines TRBV7-9 with TRBJ2-7; the D is unclear. CDR1 is SEHNR and CDR2 is FQNEAQ in the germline V gene (reference sequence). The CDR3 runs 14 residues. The CDR3 DNA is TGTGCCAGCGGCTTAGACCGATACTCCTACGAGCAGTACTTC. This sequence encodes CASGLDRYSYEQYF. Filled out from reference TRBV7-9 and TRBJ2-7, the complete variable domain reads DTGVSQNPRHKITKRGQNVTFRCDPISEHNRLYWYRQTLGQGPEFLTYFQNEAQLEKSRLLSDRFSAERPKGSFSTLEIQRTEQGDSAMYLCASGLDRYSYEQYFGPGTRLTVT.

There are a few counts of this clonotype. The gene calls are TRBV28 and TRBJ2-1; D is undetermined. Germline V gives CDR1 MDHEN, CDR2 SYDVKM. The CDR3 totals 12 residues. Trimming removed 3 bases at V and 7 bases at J, with 7 bases between. The CDR3 is CASSFSPNEQFF. In nucleotides, the CDR3 is TGTGCCAGCAGTTTTTCCCCTAATGAGCAGTTCTTC. The full variable domain, completed using reference TRBV28 and TRBJ2-1, is DVKVTQSSRYLVKRTGEKVFLECVQDMDHENMFWYRQDPGLGLRLIYFSYDVKMKEKGDIPEGYSVSREKKERFSLILESASTNQTSMYLCASSFSPNEQFFGPGTRLTVL.

J is TRBJ1-4 and V is TRBV10-3; possibly TRBD1 for D (5 bases). V dropped 0 bases and J dropped 7 bases, with 6 bases sitting between them. The CDR3 is made up of 13 amino acids. Germline CDR1 and CDR2: ENHRY and SYGVKD. The CDR3 region is CAISESGVEKLFF. Here the CDR3 DNA reads TGTGCCATCAGTGAGTCGGGGGTTGAAAAACTGTTTTTT.

On this clonotype itself: A read error may be the cause here, since a much bigger clone is one base away. The chain combines TRBV5-8 with TRBJ2-3; a weak D match, TRBD1 (5 bases). CDR3 length: 12 amino acids. Germline CDR1 is SGHTS and CDR2 is YDEGEE. Trimming removed 6 bases from V and 12 bases from J, with 17 bases in between. CDR3 region: CASNADRLRQYF. The CDR3 region has the DNA TGTGCCAGCAACGCAGACAGATTACGACAGTATTTT.

The chain uses TRBV2 and TRBJ2-3; no reliable D call. Germline V lookup: CDR1 SNHLY, CDR2 FYNNEI. Trimming left V 3 bases short and J 6 bases short, with 10 bases between. CDR3 length equals 13 residues. The CDR3 region is CASSDDVMDTQYF. Written as DNA, the CDR3 is TGTGCCAGCAGTGATGACGTAATGGATACGCAGTATTTT.

This chain joins TRBV12-3 or TRBV12-4 and TRBJ1-3; D is undetermined. The V gene lost 4 bases and the J gene lost 0 bases, with 10 bases spanning the gap. The CDR3 extends over 15 amino acids. CDR3 sequence: CASSSPMDSGNTIYF. CDR3 DNA sequence: TGTGCCAGCAGTTCCCCAATGGACTCTGGAAACACCATATATTTT.

V gene TRBV20-1 combines with J gene TRBJ2-7; D possibly uses TRBD1 or TRBD2 (5 bases each). Trimming took 6 bases from V and 5 from J, leaving 14 bases between them. There are 12 residues in the CDR3. Per germline, CDR1 DFQATT and CDR2 SNEGSKA (reference sequence). CDR3 residues: CSAPRAGDEQYF. The DNA of the CDR3 is TGCAGTGCCCCCAGGGCGGGCGACGAGCAGTACTTC.

This chain joins TRBV7-2 and TRBJ2-5; 8 bases are a match to TRBD2. The CDR3 has 16 residues. Germline V CDR1 and CDR2: SGHTA, FQGNSA. The junction had 17 bases not matched to a gene; V was cut back by 3 bases and J by 11 bases. The CDR3 is CASSFFGREGSHEQYF. CDR3 DNA: TGTGCCAGCAGCTTTTTTGGTCGGGAGGGTAGCCATGAGCAGTACTTC.

The chain employs TRBV7-2 and TRBJ2-1, with D perhaps being TRBD1 or TRBD2 (6 bases each). The CDR3 runs to 14 residues. The V gene lost 5 bases and the J gene lost 7 bases, with 15 bases spanning the gap. Germline CDR1 reads SGHTA; CDR2 reads FQGNSA. The CDR3 nucleotides are TGTACCAGCAGCCCGGGGGCCCAGGTTAATGAGCAGTTCTTC. This translates into CTSSPGAQVNEQFF.

This clonotype appeared a few times. The gene calls are TRBV3-1 and TRBJ2-7, with 10 bases identical to TRBD2. The J call could be wrong; TRBJ2-5 is a better fit for the DNA end. The CDR3 runs to 15 residues. Germline V gene data show CDR1 as LGHDT and CDR2 as YNNKEL (reference sequence). This chain's CDR3 is CASSGAGTSAETQYF. The CDR3, as DNA: TGTGCCAGCAGTGGCGCCGGGACTAGCGCGGAGACCCAGTACTTC.

This clonotype was counted ten times or more. One end of the junction does not line up with germline, which may come from a read error. V is TRBV7-9 and J is TRBJ2-5, with 9 bases aligning to TRBD2. Germline loops: CDR1 SEHNR, CDR2 FQNEAQ (reference sequence). The CDR3 runs 13 residues. The chain's CDR3 is CASSLAGLETQYF. The DNA for the CDR3 is TGTGCCAGCAGCCTAGCGGGGCTAGAGACCCAGTACTTC. Together with reference TRBV7-9 and TRBJ2-5, the CDR3 gives the full variable domain: DTGVSQNPRHKITKRGQNVTFRCDPISEHNRLYWYRQTLGQGPEFLTYFQNEAQLEKSRLLSDRFSAERPKGSFSTLEIQRTEQGDSAMYLCASSLAGLETQYFGPGTRLLVL.

The chain employs TRBV24-1 and TRBJ1-2; 8 bases map to TRBD1. Germline trimming cut 4 bases from V and 4 bases from J; bases unmatched to any gene: 10. The CDR3 extends over 16 amino acids. CDR1 is KGHDR and CDR2 is SFDVKD in the germline V gene. CDR3 coding DNA: TGTGCCACCAGTGACCCCGGCCCAGGGGGCGGCTATGGCTACACCTTC. Protein product: CATSDPGPGGGYGYTF.

V gene TRBV12-3 or TRBV12-4 combines with J gene TRBJ2-3, with TRBD2 identical over 9 bases. The CDR3 length is 15 residues. The ends lost 4 bases at V and 6 bases at J; junction bases unmatched: 8. The CDR3 here is CASSWGGGAGDTQYF. CDR3 DNA: TGTGCCAGCAGTTGGGGCGGGGGGGCCGGGGATACGCAGTATTTT.

On this clonotype: At one end the junction does not follow the germline gene, possibly because of a read error. This chain uses TRBV7-2 with TRBJ1-1, with TRBD1 identical over 8 bases. The length of the CDR3 is 14 residues. Germline CDR1 is SGHTA and CDR2 is FQGNSA. CDR3 residues: CASSADRGGTEAFF. For the CDR3, the DNA is TGTGCCAGCAGCGCCGACAGGGGTGGCACTGAGGCTTTCTTT.

This sequence joins TRBV5-5 and TRBJ1-1; 8 positions match TRBD1. V was clipped by 2 bases and J by 2 bases; unmatched bases: 5. This CDR3 is built from 15 residues. Germline V lookup: CDR1 SGHKS, CDR2 YYEKEE (reference sequence). The CDR3 reads CASSFIGQGNTEAFF. In DNA, the CDR3 is TGTGCCAGCAGCTTCATAGGACAGGGCAACACTGAAGCTTTCTTT.

The gene calls are TRBV5-8 and TRBJ1-1, with D unresolved. CDR1 is SGHTS, CDR2 YDEGEE, per germline. The CDR3 contains 13 residues. The V and J ends lost 1 base and 2 bases respectively, with 6 bases between them. The CDR3 here is CASSLWVNTEAFF. The CDR3, as DNA: TGTGCCAGCAGCTTGTGGGTAAACACTGAAGCTTTCTTT. Full variable domain (missing parts from reference TRBV5-8 and TRBJ1-1): EAGVTQSPTHLIKTRGQQATLRCSPISGHTSVYWYQQALGLGLQFLLWYDEGEERNRGNFPPRFSGRQFPNYSSELNVNALELEDSALYLCASSLWVNTEAFFGQGTRLTVV.

The chain joins TRBV20-1 to TRBJ2-7; weak D call: TRBD1 (6 bases). V was pared by 6 bases and J by 6 bases, with 18 bases between. In germline, CDR1 is DFQATT, CDR2 SNEGSKA (reference sequence). CDR3 length: 13 amino acids. CDR3 protein: CSASRGDTGEQYF. The CDR3 DNA reads as TGCAGTGCCTCTCGAGGGGACACCGGCGAGCAGTACTTC.

The chain uses TRBV2 and TRBJ2-1, with D perhaps matching TRBD1 or TRBD2 (5 bases each). Germline CDR1 is SNHLY and CDR2 is FYNNEI. The germline V and J ends were trimmed by 7 bases and 5 bases, with 12 bases remaining between them. CDR3 length: 13 amino acids. The CDR3 loop reads CASTGGVDNEQFF. CDR3 DNA sequence: TGTGCCAGCACTGGGGGAGTGGACAATGAGCAGTTCTTC.

This sequence joins TRBV28 and TRBJ1-6; 10 bases are shared with TRBD1. V shed 6 bases, J shed 7 bases, and the junction held 6 bases outside the gene matches. Germline values: CDR1 MDHEN, CDR2 SYDVKM. The CDR3 has 15 residues. CDR3 in DNA: TGTGCCAGCAGGGAGGGACAGGGGCGAAATTCACCCCTCCACTTT. Residues: CASREGQGRNSPLHF.

This clonotype was seen just once. Since a much larger clone is just one base distant, this may be a read error. The chain employs TRBV7-2 and TRBJ2-1; no clear D gene. The CDR3 is 14 residues long. The V end was cut by 5 bases, the J end by 3 bases, with 11 bases between. Germline V gene sequence: CDR1 SGHTA, CDR2 FQGNSA. CDR3 DNA sequence: TGTGCCAGCAGCCGAGACGAGGACTACAATGAGCAGTTCTTC. The encoded protein is CASSRDEDYNEQFF.

The chain uses TRBV11-2 and TRBJ2-1, with D possibly called TRBD1 or TRBD2 (5 bases each). The CDR3 spans 15 residues. The ends were cut back, 3 bases at V and 4 bases at J, with 13 bases in the middle. Looked up from germline, CDR1 is SGHAT and CDR2 is FQNNGV. CDR3 nucleotide sequence: TGTGCCAGCAGCTTCTTGAGGGGTAGATACAATGAGCAGTTCTTC. Translating gives CASSFLRGRYNEQFF.